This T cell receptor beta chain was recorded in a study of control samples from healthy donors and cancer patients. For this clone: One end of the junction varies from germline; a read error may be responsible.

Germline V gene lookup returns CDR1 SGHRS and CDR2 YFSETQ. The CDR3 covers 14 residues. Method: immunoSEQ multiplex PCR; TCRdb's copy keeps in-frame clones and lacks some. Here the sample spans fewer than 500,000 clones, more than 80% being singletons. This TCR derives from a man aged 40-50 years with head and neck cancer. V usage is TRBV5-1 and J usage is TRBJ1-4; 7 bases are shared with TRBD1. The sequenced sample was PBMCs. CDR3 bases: TGCGCCAGCAGTTTGGCGGCAGGGGGGGAAAAACTGTTTTTT. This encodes CASSLAAGGEKLFF.